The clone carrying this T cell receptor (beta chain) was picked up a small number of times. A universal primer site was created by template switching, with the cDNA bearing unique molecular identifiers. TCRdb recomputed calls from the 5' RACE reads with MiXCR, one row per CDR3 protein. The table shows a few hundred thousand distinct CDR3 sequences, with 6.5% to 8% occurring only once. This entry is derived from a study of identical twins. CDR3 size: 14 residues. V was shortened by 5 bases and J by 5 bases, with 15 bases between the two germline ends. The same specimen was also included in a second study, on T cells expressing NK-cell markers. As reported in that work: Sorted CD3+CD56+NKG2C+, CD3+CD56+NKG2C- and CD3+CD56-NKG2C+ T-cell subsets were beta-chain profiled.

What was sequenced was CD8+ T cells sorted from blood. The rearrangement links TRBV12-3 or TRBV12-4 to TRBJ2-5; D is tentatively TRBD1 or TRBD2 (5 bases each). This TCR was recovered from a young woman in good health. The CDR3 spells CASSPMGWGETQYF. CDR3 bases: TGTGCCAGCAGTCCTATGGGGTGGGGGGAGACCCAGTACTTC.